The 27 T cell receptor beta chains below were found in one sample sequenced in a study of blood T cells in healthy people across ages. Next came a second PCR, run for about 7 to 12 cycles, which used a sample-barcoded 5' primer along with a J-beta primer mix. TCRdb re-analysed the 5' RACE reads in MiXCR, keeping a single row per CDR3 protein. The sample lists about 1.5 million distinct CDR3 sequences; 35% to 45% were seen once. The sequenced sample was blood. The receptors were sampled from a young woman in good health.

The CDR3: CSVFTGPQHRGYTF. For the CDR3, the DNA is TGCAGCGTTTTCACGGGGCCCCAACACAGGGGCTACACCTTC. The chain carries TRBV29-1 and TRBJ1-2; the D gene is possibly TRBD1 (5 bases). The CDR3 is 14 amino acids. Germline V gives CDR1 SQVTM, CDR2 ANQGSEA. V shed 5 bases and J shed 8 bases, with 21 bases lying between them.

This chain connects TRBV7-9 to TRBJ2-5; possibly TRBD2 for D (6 bases). The germline CDR1 and CDR2 sequences are SEHNR and FQNEAQ (reference sequence). V lost 7 bases to trimming and J lost 0 bases, with 18 bases between them. This CDR3 is built from 16 residues. CDR3 sequence reads: CASNVLGTSYQETQYF. CDR3 coding DNA: TGTGCCAGCAACGTACTAGGGACTTCGTACCAAGAGACCCAGTACTTC.

This clonotype was seen a handful of times. The rearrangement uses TRBV29-1 and TRBJ2-3; TRBD1 matches 7 bases. The CDR3 extends over 13 amino acids. Germline CDR1 and CDR2: SQVTM and ANQGSEA. V lost 2 bases and J lost 2; bases outside the gene matches: 1. CDR3 in amino acids: CSVEKGATDTQYF. The CDR3 DNA follows: TGCAGCGTTGAAAAGGGGGCCACAGATACGCAGTATTTT.

The chain combines TRBV25-1 with TRBJ2-5; 11 bases are a match to TRBD2. This CDR3 is built from 16 residues. Germline V CDR1 and CDR2: MGHDK, SYGVNS. The ends lost 1 base at V and 11 bases at J; junction bases unmatched: 12. In DNA, the CDR3 is TGTGCCAGCAGTGAATCCTTAGCGGGAGGGCCTAGTGAGCAGTACTTC. It encodes CASSESLAGGPSEQYF.

This clonotype was seen a handful of times. The rearrangement uses TRBV29-1 and TRBJ1-2; D uncertain. V lost 7 bases, J lost 3 bases, and 3 bases lay in between. Per the germline V gene, CDR1 is SQVTM and CDR2 is ANQGSEA. This CDR3 is built from 9 residues. This CDR3 is CSGDYGYTF. DNA for the CDR3: TGCAGCGGGGACTATGGCTACACCTTC. The variable domain in full, completed from reference TRBV29-1 and TRBJ1-2, reads SAVISQKPSRDICQRGTSLTIQCQVDSQVTMMFWYRQQPGQSLTLIATANQGSEATYESGFVIDKFPISRPNLTFSTLTVSNMSPEDSSIYLCSGDYGYTFGSGTRLTVV.

The sample holds a few counts of this clonotype. The genes are TRBV6-6 and TRBJ1-1, with D tentatively TRBD1 (5 bases). The germline V gene encodes CDR1 MNHNY and CDR2 SVGAGI (reference sequence). The CDR3 runs to 12 residues. V was cut by 8 bases and J by 5 bases, with 12 bases left in between. CDR3 DNA sequence: TGTGCCAGCCTCAGGGCCTGGACTGAAGCTTTCTTT. Translating gives CASLRAWTEAFF.

The DNA of the CDR3 is TGTGCCAGCAGCATAGCGGGAGTTCGGACCGGGGAGCTGTTTTTT. Amino acid sequence: CASSIAGVRTGELFF. This rearrangement joins TRBV6-2 or TRBV6-3 to TRBJ2-2; 9 bases fit TRBD2. Looked up from germline, CDR1 is MNHEY and CDR2 is SVGEGT. CDR3 size: 15 residues. The V gene end was trimmed by 6 bases and the J gene end by 5 bases; junction bases not matched to a gene: 7.

This clonotype was seen many times. The chain has TRBV7-8 and TRBJ2-1; TRBD2 is a possible D gene (5 bases). CDR1 is SGHVS, CDR2 FQNEAQ, per germline. CDR3 length: 19 residues. V was clipped by 4 bases and J by 0 bases, with 22 bases between them. Written as DNA, the CDR3 is TGTGCCAGCAGCTCCCGTGGACGGTCGGGGAACCACTCCTACAATGAGCAGTTCTTC. It encodes CASSSRGRSGNHSYNEQFF.

This clonotype was counted a few times. An end of the junction differs from the germline gene, which may be a read error. The chain couples TRBV7-2 to TRBJ2-5, with no clear D. CDR3 length: 13 amino acids. Germline-derived CDR1 and CDR2 are SGHTA and FQGNSA. The CDR3 nucleotides are TGTGCCAGCAGCTTAGGGCACCAAGGGACCCAGTACTTC. Translation: CASSLGHQGTQYF.

This clonotype appeared a few times. The chain recombines TRBV10-3 with TRBJ1-5; D gene ambiguous. V gave up 11 bases and J gave up 3 bases, with 17 bases separating them. Per germline, CDR1 ENHRY and CDR2 SYGVKD. The CDR3 runs 14 residues. CDR3 protein: CASQIEASNQPQHF. Here the CDR3 DNA reads TGTGCCTCCCAGATAGAGGCCTCCAATCAGCCCCAGCATTTT.

The rearrangement uses TRBV27 and TRBJ2-7, with 7 bases identical to TRBD2. V lost 5 bases and J lost 7; bases outside the gene matches: 14. Germline CDR1 is MNHEY and CDR2 is SMNVEV (reference sequence). The length of the CDR3 is 15 residues. The chain's CDR3 is CASSRIAGSYNEQYF. For the CDR3, the DNA is TGTGCCAGCAGTCGGATAGCGGGCTCCTACAATGAGCAGTACTTC.

The CDR3, as DNA: TGCGCCAGCAGCTTGGATCCCACACACACTGAAGCTTTCTTT. Its protein is CASSLDPTHTEAFF. The rearrangement joins TRBV5-1 to TRBJ1-1; no clear D. Germline CDR1 is SGHRS and CDR2 is YFSETQ. V was clipped by 0 bases and J by 3 bases, with 9 bases between them. This CDR3 has 14 amino acids.

This clonotype was counted at least ten times. At one of its ends the junction is not consistent with the germline gene, which may arise from a read error. The rearrangement uses TRBV7-2 and TRBJ1-2; 8 bases fit TRBD1. This CDR3 contains 13 residues. Germline loops: CDR1 SGHTA, CDR2 FQGNSA. The CDR3: CASSLDRAGGYTF. The CDR3 DNA sequence: TGCGCCAGCAGCTTGGACAGGGCGGGAGGCTACACCTTC.

The table lists this clonotype with a few counts. This chain uses TRBV10-2 with TRBJ2-5, with unresolved D. In germline, CDR1 is WSHSY, CDR2 SAAADI. The CDR3 covers 12 residues. V was cut by 6 bases and J by 5 bases, with 10 bases left in between. CDR3 sequence reads: CASRDPFETQYF. CDR3 nucleotides: TGCGCCAGCAGGGACCCGTTCGAGACCCAGTACTTC.

The chain carries TRBV29-1 and TRBJ2-3, with 12 bases fitting TRBD2. V dropped 4 bases and J dropped 3; count of bases not matched to a gene: 5. Germline CDR1 and CDR2: SQVTM and ANQGSEA. The CDR3 sequence is 15 residues long. CDR3 nucleotide sequence: TGCAGCGTTGTACTAGCGGGAGGTCGGACAGATACGCAGTATTTT. Translating gives CSVVLAGGRTDTQYF.

This sequence joins TRBV6-7 and TRBJ1-6; unclear D gene. TRBV6-7 is sorted into the ORF group, with uncertain function. The CDR3 has 17 residues. Trimming took 7 bases from V and 7 from J, leaving 23 bases between them. CDR3 protein: CASTVRSSPLGNSPLHF. CDR3 coding DNA: TGTGCCAGCACGGTCCGGTCATCCCCCTTGGGGAATTCACCCCTCCACTTT.

This rearrangement joins TRBV2 to TRBJ2-7, with D possibly TRBD2 on 6 matching bases. This CDR3 is 13 amino acids long. V was trimmed by 6 bases and J by 2 bases, leaving 11 bases between them. CDR1 and CDR2 (germline): SNHLY, FYNNEI. For the CDR3, the DNA is TGTGCCAGCAGGGAGACTAGTCCCTACGAGCAGTACTTC. Protein product: CASRETSPYEQYF.

This clonotype was counted a few times. The V gene is TRBV9, the J gene TRBJ1-2, with a possible D match to TRBD1 (5 bases). Trimming left V 0 bases short and J 4 bases short, with 16 bases between. Germline loops: CDR1 SGDLS, CDR2 YYNGEE. This CDR3 comprises 16 residues. The CDR3 here is CASSVAPGGFTYGYTF. DNA of the CDR3: TGTGCCAGCAGCGTAGCCCCGGGGGGTTTCACCTATGGCTACACCTTC.

This clonotype was seen just once. This chain links TRBV4-1 with TRBJ2-6, with D unresolved. Trimming stripped 7 bases from V and 4 bases from J, with 14 bases between. Germline values: CDR1 MGHRA, CDR2 YSYEKL. The CDR3 is made up of 15 amino acids. CDR3 coding DNA: TGCGCCAGCACTGCACTGGGGTACGGGGCCAACGTCCTGACTTTC. It specifies CASTALGYGANVLTF.

This clonotype was counted a few times. This chain joins TRBV6-2 or TRBV6-3 and TRBJ1-1; D gene unclear. Trimming shortened V by 6 bases and J by 11 bases, and 16 bases separated the two germline ends. The CDR3 is made up of 12 amino acids. Germline CDR1 reads MNHEY; CDR2 reads SVGEGT. For the CDR3, the DNA is TGTGCCAGCAGCTCCTCTTGGCCCTCCGCTTTCTTT. Its protein product is CASSSSWPSAFF.

The rearrangement joins TRBV20-1 to TRBJ2-7; D is perhaps TRBD1 (5 bases). With 7 bases removed from V and 3 bases from J, the gap between germline ends came to 16 bases. Germline V gives CDR1 DFQATT, CDR2 SNEGSKA (reference sequence). The CDR3 sequence is 13 residues long. The CDR3 loop is CSGVGQGDYEQYF. For the CDR3, the DNA is TGCAGTGGAGTTGGGCAGGGTGACTACGAGCAGTACTTC.

For the CDR3, the DNA is TGTGCCAGCAGTCTGGAGGGAAGGGACCTATACGAGCAGTACTTC. The encoded protein is CASSLEGRDLYEQYF. The rearrangement joins TRBV12-3 or TRBV12-4 to TRBJ2-7, with D possibly TRBD2 on 6 matching bases. The CDR3 has 15 amino acids. Trimming removed 5 bases at V and 4 bases at J, with 18 bases between.

Only a few counts were recorded for this clonotype. The chain uses TRBV27 and TRBJ2-7; possibly TRBD1 for D (6 bases). The ends were cut back, 4 bases at V and 1 base at J, with 14 bases in the middle. Germline CDR1 and CDR2: MNHEY and SMNVEV (reference sequence). This CDR3 is built from 15 residues. CDR3 coding DNA: TGTGCCAGCAGTTATTCTACAGGGCTTTCCTACGAGCAGTACTTC. Amino acids: CASSYSTGLSYEQYF.

The gene calls are TRBV7-2 and TRBJ2-7; 7 bases are shared with TRBD1. The J call may be wrong; the DNA end is better matched by TRBJ2-5. The CDR3 contains 15 residues. Per germline, CDR1 SGHTA and CDR2 FQGNSA. CDR3 protein: CASSLFQTGRETQYF. DNA of the CDR3: TGTGCCAGCAGCTTATTCCAGACAGGGAGAGAGACCCAGTACTTC.

This sequence joins TRBV29-1 and TRBJ2-1; 13 bases align to TRBD2. Looked up from germline, CDR1 is SQVTM and CDR2 is ANQGSEA. V lost 3 bases, J lost 8 bases, and 4 bases stayed unmatched. The CDR3 is 14 residues long. The CDR3 reads CSVDTSGGAYEQFF. In DNA, the CDR3 is TGCAGCGTTGACACTAGCGGGGGGGCCTATGAGCAGTTCTTC.

This clonotype was recorded at least ten times. The chain's CDR3 is CASSSGAKNIQYF. CDR3 coding DNA: TGTGCCAGCAGCTCCGGGGCCAAAAACATTCAGTACTTC. The chain couples TRBV6-2 or TRBV6-3 to TRBJ2-4; no definite D call. Between the trimmed V and J ends, which lost 6 bases and 1 base, there was a span of 7 bases. The CDR3 extends over 13 amino acids. Germline assignment: CDR1 MNHEY and CDR2 SVGEGT.

The chain combines TRBV29-1 with TRBJ2-7, with unresolved D. From germline, CDR1 is SQVTM and CDR2 ANQGSEA. The length of the CDR3 is 13 residues. Trimming shortened V by 5 bases and J by 2 bases, and 13 bases separated the two germline ends. The CDR3 sequence is CSVHGPDTYEQYF. For the CDR3, the DNA is TGCAGCGTTCACGGCCCCGACACCTACGAGCAGTACTTC.